The 29 T cell receptor beta chains below come from one sample, sequenced in a study of shared clonotypes between healthy human individuals. Repertoires were generated with immunoSEQ multiplex PCR, while TCRdb's copy carries only in-frame clones and drops some. The table lists about 1.4 million clones, roughly 96% of them singletons. The sequenced sample consisted of naive CD4+ T cells sorted from blood. Regarding subset: CD45RA+ positively selected. These receptors came from a man between 25 and 39 years old in good health.

The gene calls are TRBV5-4 and TRBJ2-5; perhaps TRBD2 as D (5 bases). Trimming took 2 bases from V and 4 from J, leaving 15 bases between them. CDR3 length: 15 residues. Germline CDR1 reads SGHNT; CDR2 reads YYREEE (reference sequence). The CDR3 region has the DNA TGTGCCAGCAGCTTCGTGGGAGTAGTATCAGAGACCCAGTACTTC. Amino acids: CASSFVGVVSETQYF. Full variable domain (missing parts from reference TRBV5-4 and TRBJ2-5): ETGVTQSPTHLIKTRGQQVTLRCSSQSGHNTVSWYQQALGQGPQFIFQYYREEENGRGNFPPRFSGLQFPNYSSELNVNALELDDSALYLCASSFVGVVSETQYFGPGTRLLVL.

This rearrangement joins TRBV9 to TRBJ2-1; the match to TRBD2 covers 11 bases. The V segment lost 0 bases and the J segment 9 bases; nucleotides outside the gene matches: 11. The CDR3 totals 17 residues. Germline V gene sequence: CDR1 SGDLS, CDR2 YYNGEE. The chain's CDR3 is CASSVAPGLAEGGEQFF. CDR3 nucleotide sequence: TGTGCCAGCAGCGTAGCCCCGGGACTAGCGGAGGGGGGTGAGCAGTTCTTC.

The chain uses TRBV5-1 and TRBJ2-1; unclear D gene. In germline, CDR1 is SGHRS, CDR2 YFSETQ. This CDR3 comprises 14 residues. V was cut by 5 bases and J by 0 bases, with 9 bases left in between. CDR3 sequence: CASSSENSYNEQFF. The DNA for the CDR3 is TGCGCCAGCAGTTCAGAGAACTCCTACAATGAGCAGTTCTTC.

This chain joins TRBV7-8 and TRBJ1-5; tentative D call: TRBD1 (6 bases). This CDR3 region has 18 residues. Germline V gene sequence: CDR1 SGHVS, CDR2 FQNEAQ. V lost 2 bases and J lost 3, with 20 bases in between. CDR3 region: CASSLKLRGASYNQPQHF. Here the CDR3 DNA reads TGTGCCAGCAGCTTAAAGCTCCGGGGGGCATCTTACAATCAGCCCCAGCATTTT.

Comment on this clone: Other DNA sequences in the same sample also yield this CDR3. The chain uses TRBV29-1 and TRBJ1-5; 7 positions match TRBD1. CDR1 and CDR2 (germline): SQVTM, ANQGSEA. Trimming removed 4 bases from V and 4 bases from J; junction bases left unmatched: 4. The CDR3 has 13 residues. The CDR3 coding sequence is TGCAGCGTTGGACAGGGAAGTAATCAGCCCCAGCATTTT. Its translation is CSVGQGSNQPQHF.

Here the CDR3 DNA reads TGCGCCAGCAGCTTGGTGGGCCCGACTAGCGGGAGTTACGAGCAGTACTTC. Residues: CASSLVGPTSGSYEQYF. V usage is TRBV5-1 and J usage is TRBJ2-7; 12 positions match TRBD2. Germline CDR1 and CDR2: SGHRS and YFSETQ. V lost 0 bases to trimming and J lost 4 bases; unmatched junction nucleotides: 8. The CDR3 covers 17 residues. Complete variable domain (other parts from reference TRBV5-1 and TRBJ2-7): KAGVTQTPRYLIKTRGQQVTLSCSPISGHRSVSWYQQTPGQGLQFLFEYFSETQRNKGNFPGRFSGRQFSNSRSEMNVSTLELGDSALYLCASSLVGPTSGSYEQYFGPGTRLTVT.

DNA for the CDR3: TGTGCCAGATCAACCCTTGAAGCGGCTCACACAGATACGCAGTATTTT. Protein: CARSTLEAAHTDTQYF. The chain carries TRBV28 and TRBJ2-3, with a possible D match to TRBD2 (5 bases). The CDR3 has 16 residues. The germline CDR1 and CDR2 sequences are MDHEN and SYDVKM. V was clipped by 9 bases and J by 2 bases, with 21 bases between them. Based on the CDR3 plus reference TRBV28 and TRBJ2-3, the full variable domain is DVKVTQSSRYLVKRTGEKVFLECVQDMDHENMFWYRQDPGLGLRLIYFSYDVKMKEKGDIPEGYSVSREKKERFSLILESASTNQTSMYLCARSTLEAAHTDTQYFGPGTRLTVL.

This rearrangement joins TRBV4-3 to TRBJ2-4; no clear D gene. From germline, CDR1 is LGHNA and CDR2 YSLEER. The CDR3 sequence is 15 residues long. The V gene lost 0 bases and the J gene lost 0 bases, with 6 bases spanning the gap. The CDR3 nucleotides are TGCGCCAGCAGCCAAGAGTCGCGAGCCAAAAACATTCAGTACTTC. Protein sequence: CASSQESRAKNIQYF.

The chain employs TRBV7-3 and TRBJ2-5, with 9 bases identical to TRBD2. With 5 bases clipped from V and 5 bases from J, the junction kept 18 bases outside the gene matches. The CDR3 is 18 residues long. CDR1 is SGHTA and CDR2 is FQGTGA in the germline V gene. The CDR3 protein is CASSPIDSRGRAGETQYF. The CDR3 DNA reads TGTGCCAGCAGCCCGATTGATTCTCGCGGGAGGGCCGGGGAGACCCAGTACTTC.

As for this clone: This specimen includes other DNA sequences encoding the same CDR3. V is TRBV28 and J is TRBJ2-7, with 9 positions matching TRBD1. CDR3 size: 12 residues. V lost 6 bases and J lost 4; bases outside the gene matches: 1. The germline gives CDR1 MDHEN, CDR2 SYDVKM. The CDR3 nucleotides read TGTGCCAGCAGGACAGGGGGTTACGAGCAGTACTTC. It translates to CASRTGGYEQYF.

The chain uses TRBV14 and TRBJ1-2, with TRBD1 identical over 8 bases. V trimming: 7 bases; J trimming: 10 bases; junction bases outside the gene matches: 5. This CDR3 spans 11 amino acids. Germline values: CDR1 SGHDN, CDR2 FVKESK. The CDR3 protein is CASNHRGVYTF. The CDR3 DNA is TGTGCCAGCAACCACAGGGGGGTCTACACCTTC. The entire variable domain, with the rest obtained from reference TRBV14 and TRBJ1-2, is as follows: EAGVTQFPSHSVIEKGQTVTLRCDPISGHDNLYWYRRVMGKEIKFLLHFVKESKQDESGMPNNRFLAERTGGTYSTLKVQPAELEDSGVYFCASNHRGVYTFGSGTRLTVV.

J is TRBJ2-2 and V is TRBV2; D is tentatively TRBD1 or TRBD2 (6 bases each). Trimming stripped 6 bases from V and 5 bases from J, with 13 bases between. Germline CDR1 is SNHLY and CDR2 is FYNNEI. The CDR3 has 14 residues. DNA for the CDR3: TGTGCCAGCAGGGCCCGGGGGCGGACCGGGGAGCTGTTTTTT. This translates into CASRARGRTGELFF.

Turning to this clone: At one of its ends the junction is not consistent with the germline gene, which may arise from a read error. The J gene is TRBJ2-1, the V gene TRBV18, with D maybe TRBD2 (6 bases). The CDR3 is made up of 17 amino acids. Germline CDR1 KGHSH, CDR2 LQKENI. CDR3 sequence reads: CASSPPIVLAQYNEQFF. In nucleotides, the CDR3 is TGTGCCAGCTCCCCACCTATTGTACTAGCACAATACAATGAGCAGTTCTTC.

V usage is TRBV7-9 and J usage is TRBJ2-7; 7 nucleotides line up with TRBD1. The CDR3 loop spans 17 amino acids. Trimming cost V 2 bases and J 2 bases; bases outside gene matches: 12. Germline V lookup: CDR1 SEHNR, CDR2 FQNEAQ (reference sequence). The CDR3 reads CASSLRGLGGQPYEQYF. CDR3 DNA: TGTGCCAGCAGCTTAAGGGGTTTAGGGGGCCAACCCTACGAGCAGTACTTC.

V is TRBV7-9 and J is TRBJ1-5, with no clear D. Trimming took 4 bases from V and 2 from J, leaving 15 bases between them. This CDR3 comprises 16 residues. CDR1 is SEHNR and CDR2 is FQNEAQ in the germline V gene (reference sequence). CDR3 DNA: TGTGCCAGCAGCTCCTGGGCCACCGGCGGCAATCAGCCCCAGCATTTT. Amino acid sequence: CASSSWATGGNQPQHF.

The chain couples TRBV11-2 to TRBJ2-7; 8 nucleotides match TRBD1. CDR1 and CDR2 (germline): SGHAT, FQNNGV. The V segment lost 2 bases and the J segment 3 bases; nucleotides outside the gene matches: 9. The CDR3 extends over 16 amino acids. CDR3 region: CASSLIRRTGIYEQYF. CDR3 nucleotide sequence: TGTGCCAGCAGCTTAATTAGGCGGACAGGGATCTACGAGCAGTACTTC.

The chain couples TRBV15 to TRBJ2-5; D uncertain. This CDR3 is built from 14 residues. The V and J ends lost 5 bases and 2 bases respectively, with 12 bases between them. Germline CDR1 is LNHNV and CDR2 is YYDKDF (reference sequence). CDR3 amino acids: CATSGSGFQETQYF. CDR3 in DNA: TGTGCCACCAGCGGATCAGGATTTCAAGAGACCCAGTACTTC.

Details on this clone: Other DNA sequences in this sample translate to the same CDR3. The V gene is TRBV18, the J gene TRBJ2-7; the D is unclear. V was trimmed by 2 bases and J by 3 bases, leaving 8 bases between them. CDR3 length equals 13 residues. Germline assignment: CDR1 KGHSH and CDR2 LQKENI. The CDR3 protein is CASSPGEGYEQYF. CDR3 DNA: TGTGCCAGCTCACCAGGGGAAGGCTACGAGCAGTACTTC. Full variable domain (rest looked up from reference TRBV18 and TRBJ2-7): NAGVMQNPRHLVRRRGQEARLRCSPMKGHSHVYWYRQLPEEGLKFMVYLQKENIIDESGMPKERFSAEFPKEGPSILRIQQVVRGDSAAYFCASSPGEGYEQYFGPGTRLTVT.

This clone occurred once. The rearrangement links TRBV5-4 to TRBJ2-7, with a weak D call TRBD2 (6 bases). CDR1 is SGHNT, CDR2 YYREEE, per germline (reference sequence). The CDR3 has 15 residues. With 4 bases removed from V and 4 bases from J, the gap between germline ends came to 18 bases. The CDR3 here is CASSQPGRAGYEQYF. CDR3 bases: TGTGCCAGCAGCCAGCCTGGCAGGGCGGGGTACGAGCAGTACTTC.

V usage is TRBV2 and J usage is TRBJ2-1, with 13 bases aligning to TRBD2. Germline V lookup: CDR1 SNHLY, CDR2 FYNNEI. This CDR3 spans 16 amino acids. J gave up 0 bases and V 8 bases, and 4 bases lay outside the gene matches. CDR3 coding DNA: TGTGCCAGCCCTCGGACTAGCGGGAGCTCCTACAATGAGCAGTTCTTC. This translates into CASPRTSGSSYNEQFF.

The rearrangement uses TRBV11-2 and TRBJ2-1; no definite D call. This CDR3 contains 11 residues. Germline V lookup: CDR1 SGHAT, CDR2 FQNNGV. With 1 base removed from V and 9 bases from J, the gap between germline ends came to 4 bases. CDR3 coding DNA: TGTGCCAGCAGCTTAGGTACTGAGCAGTTCTTC. As protein: CASSLGTEQFF.

This clone was seen a single time. The chain couples TRBV7-2 to TRBJ2-3, with 7 positions matching TRBD2. Germline V gene data show CDR1 as SGHTA and CDR2 as FQGNSA. V gave up 1 base and J gave up 1 base; unmatched junction bases: 5. The CDR3 covers 16 residues. The CDR3: CASSLVGGRGTDTQYF. The CDR3 nucleotides are TGTGCCAGCAGCTTAGTCGGCGGGAGAGGCACAGATACGCAGTATTTT.

The CDR3: CASSLTGLKVPYEQYF. The CDR3 DNA follows: TGTGCCAGCAGCTTAACGGGGCTCAAGGTCCCCTACGAGCAGTACTTC. The rearrangement links TRBV7-3 to TRBJ2-7, with a possible D match to TRBD1 (5 bases). CDR1 SGHTA and CDR2 FQGTGA come from the germline V gene. The CDR3 sequence is 16 residues long. Trimming left V 0 bases short and J 2 bases short, with 14 bases between.

The CDR3 sequence: CASSELLPGAGGELFF. CDR3 bases: TGTGCCAGCAGTGAATTACTCCCTGGGGCGGGGGGGGAGCTGTTTTTT. V and J are TRBV6-1 and TRBJ2-2; a possible D gene is TRBD2 (6 bases). The CDR3 consists of 16 residues. The germline V and J ends were trimmed by 2 bases and 8 bases, with 18 bases remaining between them. Germline V gene lookup returns CDR1 MNHNS and CDR2 SASEGT.

V usage is TRBV7-6 and J usage is TRBJ2-5; either TRBD1 or TRBD2 may supply D (5 bases each). V lost 1 base, J lost 2 bases, and 11 bases lay in between. Germline V gene lookup returns CDR1 SGHVS and CDR2 FNYEAQ. This CDR3 region has 15 residues. The CDR3 DNA is TGTGCCAGCAGCTTAGTCCGGGGCATACAAGAGACCCAGTACTTC. It specifies CASSLVRGIQETQYF.

V is TRBV11-3 and J is TRBJ1-2, with D tentatively TRBD1 (6 bases). The V end was cut by 5 bases, the J end by 6 bases, with 22 bases between. Per germline, CDR1 SGHNT and CDR2 YENEEA. The CDR3 length is 16 residues. This CDR3 is CASSPSSGLGGDGYTF. In DNA, the CDR3 is TGTGCCAGCAGCCCTAGTTCGGGTTTGGGGGGCGATGGCTACACCTTC.

The chain has TRBV9 and TRBJ2-1, with 9 nucleotides matching TRBD1. CDR1 is SGDLS and CDR2 is YYNGEE in the germline V gene. CDR3 length: 15 amino acids. J was trimmed by 8 bases and V by 6 bases; bases with no gene match: 12. CDR3 protein: CASKPGQGSTDEQFF. CDR3 coding DNA: TGTGCCAGCAAACCGGGACAGGGCTCCACGGATGAGCAGTTCTTC.

The V gene is TRBV30, the J gene TRBJ1-3; D is unresolved. There are 14 residues in the CDR3. Deletions cut 4 bases from V and 4 bases from J, with 14 bases between. Germline CDR1 is GTSNPN and CDR2 is SVGIG (reference sequence). CDR3 in amino acids: CAWIRPPRGNTIYF. CDR3 coding DNA: TGTGCCTGGATTAGGCCTCCCCGAGGAAACACCATATATTTT.

The chain joins TRBV7-9 to TRBJ1-1; 8 bases line up with TRBD1. This CDR3 contains 14 residues. Trimming cost V 5 bases and J 6 bases; bases outside gene matches: 8. Germline V CDR1 and CDR2: SEHNR, FQNEAQ (reference sequence). The CDR3 loop reads CASSILRGQAEAFF. CDR3 coding DNA: TGTGCCAGCAGCATTCTCAGGGGGCAAGCTGAAGCTTTCTTT.